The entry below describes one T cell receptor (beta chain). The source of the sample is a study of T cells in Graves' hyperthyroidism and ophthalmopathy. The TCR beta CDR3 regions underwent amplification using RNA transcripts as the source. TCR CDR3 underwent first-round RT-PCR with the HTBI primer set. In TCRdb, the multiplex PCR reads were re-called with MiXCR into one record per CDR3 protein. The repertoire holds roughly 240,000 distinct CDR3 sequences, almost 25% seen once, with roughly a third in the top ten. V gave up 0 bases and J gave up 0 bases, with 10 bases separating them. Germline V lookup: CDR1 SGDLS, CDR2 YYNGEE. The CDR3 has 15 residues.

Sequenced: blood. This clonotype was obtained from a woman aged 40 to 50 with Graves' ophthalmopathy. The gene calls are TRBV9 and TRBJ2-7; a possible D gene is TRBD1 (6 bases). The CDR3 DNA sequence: TGTGCCAGCAGCGTAGGGGGACACAACTCCTACGAGCAGTACTTC. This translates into CASSVGGHNSYEQYF.